This T cell receptor beta chain was retrieved from a study of T-cell reconstitution after alpha-beta-depleted transplantation in children (dated by TCRdb to 2016 to 2018). Background on the whole study: The study quantitatively tracked T-cell immune reconstitution after TCRalphabeta/CD19-depleted allogeneic hematopoietic cell transplantation in children using TCR repertoire profiling.

Libraries were made using PCR. TCRdb shows the sequencer as Illumina HiSeq 2500. To normalize quantification of the TCRbeta repertoire, the TCR libraries were built with molecular barcoding that relied on unique molecular identifiers. TCRdb took the public reads, trimmed them with fastp at Q25, ran MiXCR for clone calling and kept in-frame beta chains. Each CDR3 protein appears once, grouped with its most common genes and DNA. The sample data list 300,000 to 400,000 distinct CDR3 sequences, and about a sixth of these were observed just once. The top ten clones comprise roughly 40% of the sample. Results and caveats for the whole study, not just this receptor: Over the following months the frequencies of hyperexpanded clones went down, and after one year T-cell counts and TCRbeta diversity were mostly credited to newly produced T cells. In some patients, the high TCRbeta diversity seen at day 60 was put down to recipient T cells and intrathymic progenitors that had survived conditioning. Apparently early alphabetaT-cell count recovery about two months after transplant reportedly relied on only several hundred rapidly expanded clones derived from non-depleted graft cells.

The treatment or condition label of this sample denotes: allogeneic hematopoietic cell transplantation with graft depleted of TCRalphabeta T cells and CD19 B cells. TCRalphabeta/CD19-depleted allogeneic hematopoietic cell grafts were given to the transplant recipients, all of whom were children. On this clonotype: The antigen it binds to is not known. No per-base quality is available; no much larger clone lies one base away.

The TCR sequence derives from a male patient under 10 years old who had a stem cell transplant for acute lymphoblastic leukemia, so the T cells may come from the graft donor. The sample consisted of PBMCs, mostly from graft donor cells, taken 360 days after TCRalphabeta/CD19-depleted stem cell transplant.

The nucleotide sequence reads as follows: TGCGCCAGCAGCCAGGGACTACTAGTGATGGGTACCGGGGAGCTGTTTTTT. It translates to CASSQGLLVMGTGELFF. The receptor chain draws on TRBV4-3 and TRBJ2-2; TRBD2 agrees with 7 junctional bases. The CDR3 holds 17 amino acids from the cysteine to the phenylalanine. Only CDR3 DNA remains: 51 bases, in frame from the first base. The germline V and J ends show losses of 3 bases and 5 bases respectively, and no gene match explains 12 bases of the junction. The germline V gene encodes CDR1 LGHNA and CDR2 YSLEER.